This TCR beta chain was recorded in a study of T cell repertoires in cytomegalovirus infection. In the study overall: As its CMV epitopes, the study selected recently identified HLA-C-restricted and well-studied HLA-B-restricted targets. From public TCR beta signatures came an indication of both CMV infection and matching HLA type.

Study results and caveats: Public TCR beta family frequency separated CMV-and-HLA carriers, including in an independent cohort. The ex vivo response showed dominance by HLA-C-restricted CMV-specific TCR beta clonotypes.

In germline, CDR1 is SGHDT, CDR2 YYEEEE. With V trimmed by 1 base and J by 4 bases, 4 bases remained unmatched. This CDR3 region has 16 residues. TCRdb processed the reads anew with MiXCR; each CDR3 protein has one entry. The data hold 80,000 or so distinct CDR3 sequences, with about 24% observed a single time. Many counts were recorded for this clonotype. Its antigen is not known. This specimen consisted of CD8+ T cells from cultured PBMCs, obtained from culture after CMV antigen stimulation. The chain couples TRBV5-6 to TRBJ1-6; the match to TRBD1 covers 8 bases. This clonotype originated in a human donor in good health (CMV status not recorded). Some clones in this sample may be carry-over from other donors' samples. The CDR3 nucleotides are TGTGCCAGCAGCTTGAGACAGGGGCCTTATAATTCACCCCTCCACTTT. Translation gives CASSLRQGPYNSPLHF.